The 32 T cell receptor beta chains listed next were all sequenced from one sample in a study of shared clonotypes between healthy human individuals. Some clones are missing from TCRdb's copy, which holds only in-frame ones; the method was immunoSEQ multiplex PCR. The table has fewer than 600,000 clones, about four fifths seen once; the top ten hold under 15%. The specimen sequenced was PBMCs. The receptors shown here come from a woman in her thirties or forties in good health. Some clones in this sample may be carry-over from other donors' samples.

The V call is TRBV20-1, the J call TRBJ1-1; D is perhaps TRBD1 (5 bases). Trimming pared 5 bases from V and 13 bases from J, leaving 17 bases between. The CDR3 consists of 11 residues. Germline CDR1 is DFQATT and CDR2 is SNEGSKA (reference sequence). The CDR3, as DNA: TGCAGTGCTCGGGATGGGCACGGGGGTTTCTTT. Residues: CSARDGHGGFF.

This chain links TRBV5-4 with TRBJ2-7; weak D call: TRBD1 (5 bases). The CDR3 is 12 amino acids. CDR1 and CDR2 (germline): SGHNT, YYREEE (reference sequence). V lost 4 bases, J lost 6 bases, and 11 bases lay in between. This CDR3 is CASSPQGGEQYF. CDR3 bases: TGTGCCAGCAGCCCTCAGGGTGGCGAGCAGTACTTC. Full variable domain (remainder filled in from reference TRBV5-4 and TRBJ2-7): ETGVTQSPTHLIKTRGQQVTLRCSSQSGHNTVSWYQQALGQGPQFIFQYYREEENGRGNFPPRFSGLQFPNYSSELNVNALELDDSALYLCASSPQGGEQYFGPGTRLTVT.

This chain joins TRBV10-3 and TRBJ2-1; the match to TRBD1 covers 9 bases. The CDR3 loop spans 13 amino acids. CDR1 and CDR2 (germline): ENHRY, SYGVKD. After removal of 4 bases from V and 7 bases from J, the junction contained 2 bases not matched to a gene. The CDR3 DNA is TGTGCCATCAGTGTTGGACAGGGGAATGAGCAGTTCTTC. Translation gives CAISVGQGNEQFF.

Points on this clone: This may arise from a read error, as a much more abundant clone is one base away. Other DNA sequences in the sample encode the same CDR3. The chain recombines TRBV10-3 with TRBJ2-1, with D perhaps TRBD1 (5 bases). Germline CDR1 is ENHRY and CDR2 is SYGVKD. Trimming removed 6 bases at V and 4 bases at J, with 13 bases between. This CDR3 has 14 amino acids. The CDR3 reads CAIRGQGEYNEQFF. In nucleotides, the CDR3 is TGTGCCATCAGGGGGCAGGGTGAATACAATGAGCAGTTCTTC.

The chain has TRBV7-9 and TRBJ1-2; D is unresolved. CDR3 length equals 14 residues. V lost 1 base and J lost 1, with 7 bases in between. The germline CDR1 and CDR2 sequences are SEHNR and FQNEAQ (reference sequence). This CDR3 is CASSLGRLNYGYTF. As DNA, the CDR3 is TGTGCCAGCAGCTTAGGCAGACTTAACTATGGCTACACCTTC.

The CDR3 is CASGAGENTGELFF. CDR3 nucleotides: TGTGCCAGCGGGGCGGGAGAGAACACCGGGGAGCTGTTTTTT. The chain is built from TRBV5-4 and TRBJ2-2; 7 positions agree with TRBD2. J gave up 1 base and V 7 bases, and 4 bases lay outside the gene matches. This CDR3 contains 14 residues. Per germline, CDR1 SGHNT and CDR2 YYREEE (reference sequence).

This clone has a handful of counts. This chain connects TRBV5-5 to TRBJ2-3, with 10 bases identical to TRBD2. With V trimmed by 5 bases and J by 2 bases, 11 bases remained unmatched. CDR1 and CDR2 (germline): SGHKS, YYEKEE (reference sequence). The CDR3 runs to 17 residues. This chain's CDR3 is CASSRTLTSGNTDTQYF. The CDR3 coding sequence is TGTGCCAGCAGTCGCACGTTAACTAGCGGGAACACAGATACGCAGTATTTT.

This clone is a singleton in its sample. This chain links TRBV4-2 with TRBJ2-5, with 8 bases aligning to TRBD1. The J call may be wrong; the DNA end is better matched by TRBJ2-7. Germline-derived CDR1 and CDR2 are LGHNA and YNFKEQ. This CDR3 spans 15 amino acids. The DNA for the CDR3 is TGTGCCAGCAGCGAACAGGGACAGGAACCCTACGAGCAGTACTTC. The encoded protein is CASSEQGQEPYEQYF.

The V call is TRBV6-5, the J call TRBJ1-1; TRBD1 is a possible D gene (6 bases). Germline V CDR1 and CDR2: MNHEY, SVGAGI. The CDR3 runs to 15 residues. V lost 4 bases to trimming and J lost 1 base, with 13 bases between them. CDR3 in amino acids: CASSSPGAPNTEAFF. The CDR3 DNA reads TGTGCCAGCAGTTCTCCGGGGGCACCGAACACTGAAGCTTTCTTT.

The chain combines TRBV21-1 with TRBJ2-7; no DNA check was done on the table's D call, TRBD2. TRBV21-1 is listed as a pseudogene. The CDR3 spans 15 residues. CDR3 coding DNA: TGTGCCAGCAGCAAAGGTCCCGGGACTAGCGGGAGGCCATTCTTC. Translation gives CASSKGPGTSGRPFF.

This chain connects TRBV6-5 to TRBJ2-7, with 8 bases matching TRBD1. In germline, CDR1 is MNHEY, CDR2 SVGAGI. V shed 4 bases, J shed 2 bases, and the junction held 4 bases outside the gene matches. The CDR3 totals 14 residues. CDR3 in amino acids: CASSSDRVAYEQYF. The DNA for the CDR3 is TGTGCCAGCAGTTCGGACAGGGTCGCCTACGAGCAGTACTTC.

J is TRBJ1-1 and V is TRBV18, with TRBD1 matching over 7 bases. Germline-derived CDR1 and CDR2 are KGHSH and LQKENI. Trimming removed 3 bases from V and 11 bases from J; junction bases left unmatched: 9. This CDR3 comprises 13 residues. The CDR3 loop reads CASSPNRGQEAFF. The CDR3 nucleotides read TGTGCCAGCTCACCCAACAGGGGCCAGGAGGCTTTCTTT.

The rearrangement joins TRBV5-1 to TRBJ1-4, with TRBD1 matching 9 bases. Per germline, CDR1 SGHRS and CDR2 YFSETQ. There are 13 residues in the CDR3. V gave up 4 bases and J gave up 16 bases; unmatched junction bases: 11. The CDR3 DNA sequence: TGCGCCAGCAGCCCCGAGGGACAGGGAGTTTCGTTTTTT. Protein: CASSPEGQGVSFF.

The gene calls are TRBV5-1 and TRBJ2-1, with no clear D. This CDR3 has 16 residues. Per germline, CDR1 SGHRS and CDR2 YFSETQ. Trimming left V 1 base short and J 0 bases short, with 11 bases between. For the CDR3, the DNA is TGCGCCAGCAGCTTGACTACAGCCCCCTCCTACAATGAGCAGTTCTTC. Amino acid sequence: CASSLTTAPSYNEQFF.

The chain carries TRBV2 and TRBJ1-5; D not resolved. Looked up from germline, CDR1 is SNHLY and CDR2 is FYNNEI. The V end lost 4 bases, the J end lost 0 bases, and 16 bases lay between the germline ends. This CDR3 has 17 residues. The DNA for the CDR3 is TGTGCCAGCAGTGTAGCGTTCGGGCTTAATAGCAATCAGCCCCAGCATTTT. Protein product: CASSVAFGLNSNQPQHF.

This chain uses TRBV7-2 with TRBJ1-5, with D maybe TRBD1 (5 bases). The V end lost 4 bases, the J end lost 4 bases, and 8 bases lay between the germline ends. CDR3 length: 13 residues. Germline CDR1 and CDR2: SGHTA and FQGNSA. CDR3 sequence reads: CASSSTGNQPQHF. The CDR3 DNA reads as TGTGCCAGCAGCTCTACAGGTAATCAGCCCCAGCATTTT.

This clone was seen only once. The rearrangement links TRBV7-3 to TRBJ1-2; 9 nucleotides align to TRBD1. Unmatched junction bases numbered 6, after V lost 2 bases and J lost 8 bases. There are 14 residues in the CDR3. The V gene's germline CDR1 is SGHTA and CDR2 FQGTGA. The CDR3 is CASSLRGTGGGYTF. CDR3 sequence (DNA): TGTGCCAGCAGCTTACGGGGTACAGGGGGCGGCTACACCTTC. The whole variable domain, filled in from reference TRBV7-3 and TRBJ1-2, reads GAGVSQTPSNKVTEKGKYVELRCDPISGHTALYWYRQSLGQGPEFLIYFQGTGAADDSGLPNDRFFAVRPEGSVSTLKIQRTERGDSAVYLCASSLRGTGGGYTFGSGTRLTVV.

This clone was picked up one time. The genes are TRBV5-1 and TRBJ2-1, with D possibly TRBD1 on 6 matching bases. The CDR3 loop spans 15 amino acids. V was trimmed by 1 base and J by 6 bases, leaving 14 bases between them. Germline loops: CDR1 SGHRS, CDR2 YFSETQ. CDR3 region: CASSLWGQLFNEQFF. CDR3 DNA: TGCGCCAGCAGCTTGTGGGGACAACTTTTCAATGAGCAGTTCTTC. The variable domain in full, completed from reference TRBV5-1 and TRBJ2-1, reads KAGVTQTPRYLIKTRGQQVTLSCSPISGHRSVSWYQQTPGQGLQFLFEYFSETQRNKGNFPGRFSGRQFSNSRSEMNVSTLELGDSALYLCASSLWGQLFNEQFFGPGTRLTVL.

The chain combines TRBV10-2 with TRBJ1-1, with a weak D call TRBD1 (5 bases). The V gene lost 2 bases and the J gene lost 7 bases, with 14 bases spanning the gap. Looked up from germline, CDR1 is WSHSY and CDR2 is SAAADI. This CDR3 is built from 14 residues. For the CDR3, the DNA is TGCGCCAGCAGTGAGCCGGCCGCCGGGGGTGAAGCTTTCTTT. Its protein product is CASSEPAAGGEAFF.

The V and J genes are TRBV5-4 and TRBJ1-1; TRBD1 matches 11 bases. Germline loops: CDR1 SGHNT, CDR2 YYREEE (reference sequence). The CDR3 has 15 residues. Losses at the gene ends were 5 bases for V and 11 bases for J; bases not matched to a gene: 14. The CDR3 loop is CASSLPGWGTGGAFF. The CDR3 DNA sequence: TGTGCCAGCAGTCTCCCCGGATGGGGGACAGGGGGGGCTTTCTTT. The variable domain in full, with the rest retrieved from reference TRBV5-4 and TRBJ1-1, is ETGVTQSPTHLIKTRGQQVTLRCSSQSGHNTVSWYQQALGQGPQFIFQYYREEENGRGNFPPRFSGLQFPNYSSELNVNALELDDSALYLCASSLPGWGTGGAFFGQGTRLTVV.

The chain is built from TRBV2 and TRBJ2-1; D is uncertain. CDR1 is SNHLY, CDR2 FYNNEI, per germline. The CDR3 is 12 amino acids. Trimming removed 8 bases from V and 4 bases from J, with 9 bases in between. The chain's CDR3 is CASQGGYNEQFF. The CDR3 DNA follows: TGTGCCAGCCAAGGTGGATACAATGAGCAGTTCTTC.

The CDR3 DNA reads as TGTGCCAGCAGTTACGACAGCACCCTCATAGAGCAGTTCTTC. Amino acids: CASSYDSTLIEQFF. This chain connects TRBV6-5 to TRBJ2-1, with a tentative D call TRBD1 (5 bases). Germline V gene sequence: CDR1 MNHEY, CDR2 SVGAGI. This CDR3 comprises 14 residues. V shed 2 bases and J shed 10 bases, with 15 bases lying between them.

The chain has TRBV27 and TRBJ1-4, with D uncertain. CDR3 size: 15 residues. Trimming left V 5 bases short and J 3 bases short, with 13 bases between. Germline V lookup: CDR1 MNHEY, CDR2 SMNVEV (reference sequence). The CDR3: CASSGVTRSNEKLFF. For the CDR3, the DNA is TGTGCCAGCAGTGGGGTGACACGATCTAATGAAAAACTGTTTTTT.

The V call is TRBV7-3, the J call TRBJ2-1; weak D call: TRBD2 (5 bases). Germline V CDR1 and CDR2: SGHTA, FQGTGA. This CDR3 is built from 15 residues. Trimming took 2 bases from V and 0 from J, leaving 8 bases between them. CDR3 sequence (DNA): TGTGCCAGCAGCTTACGGGGAGACTCCTACAATGAGCAGTTCTTC. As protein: CASSLRGDSYNEQFF. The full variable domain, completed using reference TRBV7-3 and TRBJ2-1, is GAGVSQTPSNKVTEKGKYVELRCDPISGHTALYWYRQSLGQGPEFLIYFQGTGAADDSGLPNDRFFAVRPEGSVSTLKIQRTERGDSAVYLCASSLRGDSYNEQFFGPGTRLTVL.

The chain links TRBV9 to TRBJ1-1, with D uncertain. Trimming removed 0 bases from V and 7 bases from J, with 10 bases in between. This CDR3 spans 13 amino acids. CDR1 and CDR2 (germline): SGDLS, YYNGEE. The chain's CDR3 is CASSVDRGGEAFF. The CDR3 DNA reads TGTGCCAGCAGCGTAGACCGCGGCGGTGAAGCTTTCTTT.

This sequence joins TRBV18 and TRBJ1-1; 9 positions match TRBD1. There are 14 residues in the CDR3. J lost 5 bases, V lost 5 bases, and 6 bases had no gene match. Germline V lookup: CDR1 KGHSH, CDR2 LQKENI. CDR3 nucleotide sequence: TGTGCCAGCTCAGCCGGGACAGGGATTACTGAAGCTTTCTTT. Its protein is CASSAGTGITEAFF.

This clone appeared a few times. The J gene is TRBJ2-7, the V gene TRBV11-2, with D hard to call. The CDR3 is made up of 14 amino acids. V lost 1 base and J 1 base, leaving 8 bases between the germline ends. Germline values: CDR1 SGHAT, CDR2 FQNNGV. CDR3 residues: CASSLAYGSYEQYF. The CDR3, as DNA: TGTGCCAGCAGCTTAGCCTACGGATCCTACGAGCAGTACTTC.

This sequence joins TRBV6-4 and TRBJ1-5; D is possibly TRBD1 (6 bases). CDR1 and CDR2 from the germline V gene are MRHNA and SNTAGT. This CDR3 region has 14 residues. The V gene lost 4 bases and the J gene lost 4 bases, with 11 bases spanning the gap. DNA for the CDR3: TGTGCCAGCAGTGTGGACAGCGGAAATCAGCCCCAGCATTTT. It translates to CASSVDSGNQPQHF.

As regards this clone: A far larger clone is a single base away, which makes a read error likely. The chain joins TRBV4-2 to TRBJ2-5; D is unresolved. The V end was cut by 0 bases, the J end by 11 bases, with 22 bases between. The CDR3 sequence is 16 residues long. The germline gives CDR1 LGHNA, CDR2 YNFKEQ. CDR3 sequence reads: CASSQDRGAPSYGQYF. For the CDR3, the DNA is TGTGCCAGCAGCCAAGATCGAGGAGCGCCCTCCTACGGGCAGTACTTC.

The DNA for the CDR3 is TGTGCCAGCAGTCCCGGACAGCTGGAGGTTGAAGCTTTCTTT. This translates into CASSPGQLEVEAFF. This rearrangement joins TRBV28 to TRBJ1-1, with D possibly matching TRBD1 (6 bases). V was cut by 5 bases and J by 7 bases, with 17 bases left in between. The CDR3 totals 14 residues. The germline V gene has CDR1 MDHEN and CDR2 SYDVKM. Full variable domain (remainder filled in from reference TRBV28 and TRBJ1-1): DVKVTQSSRYLVKRTGEKVFLECVQDMDHENMFWYRQDPGLGLRLIYFSYDVKMKEKGDIPEGYSVSREKKERFSLILESASTNQTSMYLCASSPGQLEVEAFFGQGTRLTVV.

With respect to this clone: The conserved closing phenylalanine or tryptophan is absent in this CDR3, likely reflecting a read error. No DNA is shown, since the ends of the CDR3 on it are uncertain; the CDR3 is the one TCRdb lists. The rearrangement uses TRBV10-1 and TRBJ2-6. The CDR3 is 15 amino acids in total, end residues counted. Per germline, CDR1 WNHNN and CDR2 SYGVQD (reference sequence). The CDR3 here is CASSHNGRSHKVGPT.

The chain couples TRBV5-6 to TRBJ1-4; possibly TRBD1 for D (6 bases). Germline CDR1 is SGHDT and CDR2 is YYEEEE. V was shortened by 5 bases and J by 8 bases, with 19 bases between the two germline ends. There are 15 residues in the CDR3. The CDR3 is CASRRSWAGAEKLFF. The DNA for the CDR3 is TGTGCCAGCAGACGGTCCTGGGCAGGGGCGGAAAAACTGTTTTTT.